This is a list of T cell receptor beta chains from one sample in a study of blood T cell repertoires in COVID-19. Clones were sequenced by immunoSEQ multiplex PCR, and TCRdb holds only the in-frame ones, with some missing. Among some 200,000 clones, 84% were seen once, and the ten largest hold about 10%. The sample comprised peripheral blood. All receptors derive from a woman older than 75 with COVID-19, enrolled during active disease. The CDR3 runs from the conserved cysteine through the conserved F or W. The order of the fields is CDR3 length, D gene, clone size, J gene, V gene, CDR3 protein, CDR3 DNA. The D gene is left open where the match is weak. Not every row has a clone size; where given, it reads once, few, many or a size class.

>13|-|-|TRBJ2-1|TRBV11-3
CASSSGESNEQFF
TGTGCCAGCAGCTCAGGGGAAAGCAATGAGCAGTTCTTC
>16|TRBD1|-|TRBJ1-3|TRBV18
CASSPDRPNSGNTIYF
TGTGCCAGCTCACCGGACAGGCCGAACTCTGGAAACACCATATATTTT
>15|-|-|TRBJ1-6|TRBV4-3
CASSQSGRGNSPLHF
TGCGCCAGCAGCCAAAGCGGGCGGGGGAATTCACCCCTCCACTTT
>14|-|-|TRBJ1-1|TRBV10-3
CAITGGERNTEAFF
TGTGCCATCACCGGGGGGGAGAGGAACACTGAAGCTTTCTTT
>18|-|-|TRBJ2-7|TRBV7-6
CASSLSPWGTTDNREQYF
TGTGCCAGCAGCTTATCACCCTGGGGAACAACGGACAATCGCGAGCAGTACTTC
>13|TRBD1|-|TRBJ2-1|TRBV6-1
CASSEAGTGWVFF
TGTGCCAGCAGTGAAGCGGGGACAGGGTGGGTGTTCTTC
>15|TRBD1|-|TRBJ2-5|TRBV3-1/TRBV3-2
CASSRRTGSQETQYF
TGTGCCAGCAGCCGCCGGACAGGGAGCCAAGAGACCCAGTACTTC
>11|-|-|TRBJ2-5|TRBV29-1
CSGELQETQYF
TGCAGTGGAGAGCTTCAAGAGACCCAGTACTTC
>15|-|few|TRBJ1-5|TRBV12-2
CASRYPQGIDQPQHF
TGTGCAAGTCGCTACCCACAGGGAATCGATCAGCCCCAGCATTTT
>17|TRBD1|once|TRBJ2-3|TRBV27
CASTRAPTGPDTDTQYF
TGTGCCAGCACCAGGGCCCCGACAGGGCCCGACACAGATACGCAGTATTTT
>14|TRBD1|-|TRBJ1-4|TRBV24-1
CATSANRGNEKLFF
TGTGCCACCAGTGCGAACAGGGGTAATGAAAAACTGTTTTTT
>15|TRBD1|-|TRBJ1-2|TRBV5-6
CASSPRGTGGQGYTF
TGTGCCAGCAGTCCAAGGGGGACAGGGGGCCAGGGCTACACCTTC
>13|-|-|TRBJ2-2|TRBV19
CASRGQLWGELFF
TGTGCCAGTCGAGGGCAGTTGTGGGGGGAGCTGTTTTTT
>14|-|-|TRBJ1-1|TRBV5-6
CASSLWGVNTEAFF
TGTGCCAGCAGCCTTTGGGGGGTGAACACTGAAGCTTTCTTT